A selection of T cell receptor beta chains follows, all from one sample in a study of blood T cell repertoires in COVID-19. The protocol was immunoSEQ multiplex PCR, while the TCRdb copy is restricted to in-frame clones and leaves out a portion. This sample has roughly 500,000 clones, with roughly 90% found just once. The sequenced sample was PBMCs or T cells enriched from blood (not recorded which). All receptors derive from a woman aged 40-49 years who had recovered from COVID-19. Each CDR3 is given with its conserved first and last residue. The D gene is left open where the match is weak. Part of the rows lack a size; the others show once, few, many or a class for expanded clones.

CDR3: CSVRGTSGREGTDTQYF
DNA: TGCAGCGTGAGAGGGACTAGCGGGAGAGAGGGCACAGATACGCAGTATTTT
length: 17
J: TRBJ2-3
size: .
D: TRBD2
V: TRBV29-1

CDR3: CASSPWTADEAFF
DNA: TGTGCCAGCTCACCATGGACAGCAGATGAAGCTTTCTTT
length: 13
J: TRBJ1-1
size: .
D: .
V: TRBV18

CDR3: CAWSAPGQGLAGTTYEQYF
DNA: TGTGCCTGGAGTGCCCCGGGACAGGGACTAGCGGGGACTACCTACGAGCAGTACTTC
length: 19
J: TRBJ2-7
size: .
D: TRBD2
V: TRBV30

CDR3: CASSLGTSGRETQYF
DNA: TGCGCCAGCAGCCTTGGGACTAGCGGGAGGGAGACCCAGTACTTC
length: 15
J: TRBJ2-5
size: .
D: TRBD2
V: TRBV5-1

CDR3: CASSPQGAVNTIYF
DNA: TGTGCCAGCAGCCCCCAGGGGGCTGTAAACACCATATATTTT
length: 14
J: TRBJ1-3
size: .
D: TRBD1
V: TRBV7-2

CDR3: CAILSGRSDEQYF
DNA: TGTGCCATCCTTAGCGGGAGGAGCGACGAGCAGTACTTC
length: 13
J: TRBJ2-7
size: .
D: TRBD2
V: TRBV10-3

CDR3: CASSPIDRAPSVPQHF
DNA: TGTGCCAGCAGCCCTATCGACAGGGCACCTTCGGTGCCCCAGCATTTT
length: 16
J: TRBJ1-5
size: .
D: TRBD1
V: TRBV7-9

CDR3: CASSQSVRRDTEAFF
DNA: TGTGCCAGCTCGCAGTCAGTAAGGAGGGACACTGAAGCTTTCTTT
length: 15
J: TRBJ1-1
size: once
D: .
V: TRBV18

CDR3: CASSLAPASGPSEQYF
DNA: TGCGCCAGCAGCTTGGCCCCCGCTAGCGGCCCCAGCGAGCAGTACTTC
length: 16
J: TRBJ2-7
size: .
D: TRBD2
V: TRBV5-1

CDR3: CASSQGLAGTYEQYF
DNA: TGCGCCAGCAGCCAAGGACTAGCGGGAACCTACGAGCAGTACTTC
length: 15
J: TRBJ2-7
size: .
D: TRBD2
V: TRBV4-3

CDR3: CATSVGQSFQPQHF
DNA: TGTGCCACCAGTGTTGGACAGTCGTTCCAGCCCCAGCATTTT
length: 14
J: TRBJ1-5
size: once
D: .
V: TRBV24-1

CDR3: CASSTGLAGVEQYF
DNA: TGTGCCAGCAGTACCGGACTAGCGGGAGTGGAGCAGTACTTC
length: 14
J: TRBJ2-7
size: .
D: TRBD2
V: TRBV6-5

CDR3: CASRGEAGGYYEQYF
DNA: TGTGCCAGCAGGGGGGAGGCGGGAGGTTATTACGAGCAGTACTTC
length: 15
J: TRBJ2-7
size: .
D: TRBD2
V: TRBV2

CDR3: CAWSSGSPINEQFF
DNA: TGTGCCTGGAGTAGCGGGAGCCCGATTAATGAGCAGTTCTTC
length: 14
J: TRBJ2-1
size: .
D: TRBD2
V: TRBV30

CDR3: CASSPSRQGGYGYTF
DNA: TGTGCCAGCAGTCCCTCTAGACAGGGCGGCTATGGCTACACCTTC
length: 15
J: TRBJ1-2
size: once
D: TRBD1
V: TRBV2

CDR3: CASMGLAGDRHEQFF
DNA: TGTGCCAGCATGGGACTAGCGGGAGATCGGCATGAGCAGTTCTTC
length: 15
J: TRBJ2-1
size: .
D: TRBD2
V: TRBV11-2

CDR3: CASSFRQGASSGNTIYF
DNA: TGCGCCAGCAGCTTTCGACAGGGGGCGAGCTCTGGAAACACCATATATTTT
length: 17
J: TRBJ1-3
size: .
D: TRBD1
V: TRBV5-1

CDR3: CASSLDQTAGTRNTQYF
DNA: TGTGCCAGCAGCTTAGATCAGACGGCCGGGACTCGAAATACGCAGTATTTT
length: 17
J: TRBJ2-3
size: .
D: .
V: TRBV11-3

CDR3: CASSHRSPYNEQFF
DNA: TGTGCCAGCAGTCACCGTAGTCCTTACAATGAGCAGTTCTTC
length: 14
J: TRBJ2-1
size: .
D: .
V: TRBV27

CDR3: CSASGLAGGPMPPTDTQYF
DNA: TGCAGTGCTAGTGGTCTAGCGGGAGGGCCTATGCCCCCCACAGATACGCAGTATTTT
length: 19
J: TRBJ2-3
size: .
D: TRBD2
V: TRBV20-1

CDR3: CASSMAGGPTNEQFF
DNA: TGTGCCAGTAGTATGGCGGGAGGGCCAACCAATGAGCAGTTCTTC
length: 15
J: TRBJ2-1
size: .
D: TRBD2
V: TRBV19

CDR3: CASSPPGQGTQPQHF
DNA: TGTGCCAGCTCACCACCGGGACAGGGGACTCAGCCCCAGCATTTT
length: 15
J: TRBJ1-5
size: .
D: TRBD1
V: TRBV18

CDR3: CASSLVGGSNQPQHF
DNA: TGCGCCAGCAGCTTGGTCGGGGGAAGCAATCAGCCCCAGCATTTT
length: 15
J: TRBJ1-5
size: once
D: .
V: TRBV5-1

CDR3: CASSLRTGTGGELFF
DNA: TGTGCCAGCAGCTTGCGGACAGGAACCGGCGGGGAGCTGTTTTTT
length: 15
J: TRBJ2-2
size: .
D: TRBD1
V: TRBV11-2

CDR3: CASSLFGQLDEKLFF
DNA: TGTGCCAGCAGTTTATTTGGTCAGTTGGATGAAAAACTGTTTTTT
length: 15
J: TRBJ1-4
size: .
D: .
V: TRBV27

CDR3: CASSLGHSYEQYF
DNA: TGTGCCAGCAGCTTGGGACACTCCTACGAGCAGTACTTC
length: 13
J: TRBJ2-7
size: .
D: .
V: TRBV7-9

CDR3: CASSSKYQGYLNYGYTF
DNA: TGTGCCAGCAGCTCGAAGTACCAGGGCTATCTTAACTATGGCTACACCTTC
length: 17
J: TRBJ1-2
size: .
D: .
V: TRBV5-6